Presented here are 5 T cell receptor beta chains from one specimen sequenced in a study of identifying expanded T cells in peripheral blood. The repertoire was sequenced with immunoSEQ multiplex PCR; TCRdb's copy has only in-frame clones and lacks some. Of about 94,000 clones listed, roughly 87% are singletons. The source material was blood. The receptors here all came from a person aged 18 to 75 in good health.

The chain combines TRBV7-2 with TRBJ1-2; 10 nucleotides line up with TRBD1. CDR1 and CDR2 (germline): SGHTA, FQGNSA. The V and J ends lost 4 bases and 7 bases, in that order; junction bases with no gene match: 9. This CDR3 has 15 amino acids. CDR3 sequence (DNA): TGTGCCAGCAGCTCCTCACGACAGGGGGCTGGTGGCTACACCTTC. Protein sequence: CASSSSRQGAGGYTF.

The rearrangement uses TRBV5-1 and TRBJ1-3; no definite D call. The CDR3 consists of 17 residues. Deletions cut 2 bases from V and 4 bases from J, with 19 bases between. Looked up from germline, CDR1 is SGHRS and CDR2 is YFSETQ. The DNA for the CDR3 is TGCGCCAGCAGCTTATCGGCCAGAGCGACCGGAGGAAACACCATATATTTT. It codes for CASSLSARATGGNTIYF.

This CDR3 reads CASSLSSGEAFF. CDR3 nucleotides: TGTGCCAGCAGCTTGTCATCGGGGGAAGCTTTCTTT. The chain recombines TRBV7-2 with TRBJ1-1; D call uncertain. This CDR3 contains 12 residues. CDR1 and CDR2 from the germline V gene are SGHTA and FQGNSA. Trimming took off 3 bases at V and 8 bases at J, with 10 bases between the two ends.

The chain combines TRBV4-1 with TRBJ1-1; D is perhaps TRBD1 (5 bases). V was trimmed by 4 bases and J by 3 bases, leaving 15 bases between them. The CDR3 runs to 15 residues. CDR1 is MGHRA, CDR2 YSYEKL, per germline. CDR3 loop: CASSPPGRGDTEAFF. The CDR3 DNA reads TGCGCCAGCAGCCCCCCGGGGAGAGGGGACACTGAAGCTTTCTTT.

The CDR3 nucleotides are TGTGCCAGCAGAACAGGGGCGGACACCGGGGAGCTGTTTTTT. Translation gives CASRTGADTGELFF. The chain employs TRBV6-5 and TRBJ2-2; 7 bases line up with TRBD1. Germline V lookup: CDR1 MNHEY, CDR2 SVGAGI. Trimming removed 6 bases from V and 3 bases from J; junction bases left unmatched: 4. The CDR3 has 14 residues.